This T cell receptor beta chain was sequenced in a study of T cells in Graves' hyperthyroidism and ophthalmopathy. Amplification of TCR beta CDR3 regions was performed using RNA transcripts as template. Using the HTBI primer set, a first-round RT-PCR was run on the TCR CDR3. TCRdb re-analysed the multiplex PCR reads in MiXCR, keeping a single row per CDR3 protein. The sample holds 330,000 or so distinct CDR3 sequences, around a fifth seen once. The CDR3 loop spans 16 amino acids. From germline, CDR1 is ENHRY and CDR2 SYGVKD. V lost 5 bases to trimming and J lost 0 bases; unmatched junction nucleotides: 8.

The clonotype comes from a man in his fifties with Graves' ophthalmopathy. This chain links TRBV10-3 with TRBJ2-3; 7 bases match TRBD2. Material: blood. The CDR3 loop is CAISLGGRPSTDTQYF. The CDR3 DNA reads TGTGCCATCAGTCTCGGGGGGAGGCCGAGCACAGATACGCAGTATTTT.